The clone carrying this T cell receptor (beta chain) was picked up one time. This record belongs to a study of blood T cell repertoires in COVID-19. Study-level background: COVID-19 samples, acute and convalescent, were from the United States, Italy and Spain.

The cohort comprised adults aged about 18 to 89 years residing in approximately 25 US areas. Among Cohort 3 donors, those recovered had two negative PCRs, clearance, or symptom resolution. Original analysis: From reference gene primer amplification, estimates of nucleated cell counts were derived. This table comes from immunoSEQ multiplex PCR, and its TCRdb copy is limited to in-frame clones, with some not included. V and J calls and clone size are as listed in that table; D and trimming were resolved from the DNA. There are about 310,000 clones in the sample; nearly 90% occur only once, and about 8.4% lies in the top ten. Germline lookup yields CDR1 LNHDA and CDR2 SQIVND (reference sequence). This CDR3 is 14 amino acids long. The trim removed 4 bases at V and 5 bases at J, leaving 7 bases unmatched.

The receptor's source is a woman in her thirties who had recovered from COVID-19. What was sequenced was PBMCs or T cells enriched from blood (not recorded which). The chain has TRBV19 and TRBJ2-5, with 7 bases aligning to TRBD1. CDR3 bases: TGTGCCAGTAGTAACTGGGACAGAAGGGAGACCCAGTACTTC. Protein product: CASSNWDRRETQYF.